These 6 T cell receptor beta chains were all obtained from the same sample, sequenced in a study of shared clonotypes between healthy human individuals. Assay: immunoSEQ multiplex PCR; the TCRdb copy retains only in-frame clones and omits some. The top ten hold more than 0.1% of the sample, which has about 2 million clones, 95% seen once. The material sequenced was naive CD4+ T cells sorted from blood. Regarding subset: CD45RA+ positively selected. The receptors stem from a man younger than 35 in good health.

This sequence joins TRBV2 and TRBJ1-4, with 8 bases that match TRBD1. The CDR3 covers 15 residues. V shed 6 bases, J shed 5 bases, and the junction held 8 bases outside the gene matches. Germline-derived CDR1 and CDR2 are SNHLY and FYNNEI. CDR3 sequence reads: CASRPWDRTNEKLFF. The CDR3 DNA sequence: TGTGCCAGCAGGCCGTGGGACAGGACGAATGAAAAACTGTTTTTT.

CDR3 loop: CASSASTILGTEAFF. The CDR3 DNA reads as TGTGCCAGCAGTGCCTCAACAATCCTGGGCACTGAAGCTTTCTTT. This chain links TRBV6-5 with TRBJ1-1, with D unresolved. Germline lookup yields CDR1 MNHEY and CDR2 SVGAGI. CDR3 length: 15 amino acids. V gave up 5 bases and J gave up 4 bases, with 17 bases separating them.

The gene calls are TRBV7-2 and TRBJ1-5, with D unclear. Germline V gene lookup returns CDR1 SGHTA and CDR2 FQGNSA. The V end lost 6 bases, the J end lost 3 bases, and 12 bases lay between the germline ends. This CDR3 region has 14 residues. CDR3 bases: TGTGCCAGCAGTCACGGGCGGAACAATCAGCCCCAGCATTTT. It encodes CASSHGRNNQPQHF.

The chain combines TRBV4-3 with TRBJ1-2; D ambiguous. CDR3 length equals 15 residues. Germline lookup yields CDR1 LGHNA and CDR2 YSLEER. The germline V and J ends were trimmed by 0 bases and 8 bases, with 16 bases remaining between them. CDR3 nucleotide sequence: TGCGCCAGCAGCCAAGAGGCCAGTCCTACATCGGGCTACACCTTC. Translated: CASSQEASPTSGYTF.

The J gene is TRBJ2-2, the V gene TRBV5-1, with TRBD1 matching over 7 bases. There are 16 residues in the CDR3. Germline V lookup: CDR1 SGHRS, CDR2 YFSETQ. V trimming: 1 base; J trimming: 7 bases; junction bases outside the gene matches: 10. CDR3 nucleotide sequence: TGCGCCAGCAGCTTGTCGGCACAGGGGATGAGCGGGGAGCTGTTTTTT. It codes for CASSLSAQGMSGELFF.

This clone was detected only a few times. A much larger clone differs from this one at a single base, so this may be a read error. Within the sample, other DNA sequences also encode this same CDR3. The chain joins TRBV6-5 to TRBJ1-1; no clear D. The germline gives CDR1 MNHEY, CDR2 SVGAGI. This CDR3 has 11 residues. V dropped 6 bases and J dropped 3 bases, with 5 bases sitting between them. CDR3 bases: TGTGCCAGCAGCCGGGACACTGAAGCTTTCTTT. This encodes CASSRDTEAFF.